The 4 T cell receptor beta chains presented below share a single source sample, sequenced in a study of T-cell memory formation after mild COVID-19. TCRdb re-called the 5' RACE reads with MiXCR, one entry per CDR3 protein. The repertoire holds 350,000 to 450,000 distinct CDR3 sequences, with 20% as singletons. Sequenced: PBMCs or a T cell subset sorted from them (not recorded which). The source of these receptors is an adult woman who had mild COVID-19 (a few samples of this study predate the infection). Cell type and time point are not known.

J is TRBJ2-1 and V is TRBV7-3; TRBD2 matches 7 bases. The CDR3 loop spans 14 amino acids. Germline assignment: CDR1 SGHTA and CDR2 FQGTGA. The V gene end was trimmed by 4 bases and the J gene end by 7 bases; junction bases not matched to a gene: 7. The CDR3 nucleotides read TGTGCCAGCAGCTCCTCCGGGACTACAAATGAGCAGTTCTTC. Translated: CASSSSGTTNEQFF.

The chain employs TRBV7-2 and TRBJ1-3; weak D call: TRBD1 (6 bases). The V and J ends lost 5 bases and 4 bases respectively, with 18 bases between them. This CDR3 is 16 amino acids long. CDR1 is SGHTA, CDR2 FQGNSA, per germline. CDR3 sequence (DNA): TGTGCCAGCAGCACGGAGGGGGGGGGGCGAGGAAACACCATATATTTT. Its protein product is CASSTEGGGRGNTIYF.

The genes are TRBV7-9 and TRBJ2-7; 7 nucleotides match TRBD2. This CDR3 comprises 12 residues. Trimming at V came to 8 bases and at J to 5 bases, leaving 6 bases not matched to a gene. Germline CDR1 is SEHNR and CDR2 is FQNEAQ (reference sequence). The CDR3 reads CASAGGVDEQYF. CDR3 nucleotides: TGTGCCAGCGCTGGGGGGGTCGACGAGCAGTACTTC.

The CDR3 DNA follows: TGTGCCAGCAGTGACGGACAGGGGGTGAATCAGCCCCAGCATTTT. Amino acids: CASSDGQGVNQPQHF. The chain combines TRBV6-1 with TRBJ1-5; 10 nucleotides align to TRBD1. The CDR3 contains 15 residues. Trimming at V came to 3 bases and at J to 4 bases, leaving 3 bases not matched to a gene. Germline V gene lookup returns CDR1 MNHNS and CDR2 SASEGT.